This T cell receptor beta chain emerged from a study of metastatic and nonmetastatic thyroid tumors. Study-wide background: Repertoires from malignant and benign thyroid patients were compared across blood and tumor or nodule tissue.

TCRdb re-analyzed the PCR reads through MiXCR. The data hold about 90,000 clones, with roughly 8.6% observed a single time. This clone occurred many times. Not a single patient had been given any form of treatment at any point before undergoing thyroid surgery. The germline V and J ends were trimmed by 4 bases and 1 base, with 10 bases remaining between them. Germline V gene data show CDR1 as DFQATT and CDR2 as SNEGSKA (reference sequence). CDR3 length: 13 amino acids. The sample consisted of blood. This sequence was found in a female donor with papillary thyroid cancer or a benign thyroid nodule (not recorded which). Some clones in this sample may be carry-over from other donors' samples. J is TRBJ1-1 and V is TRBV20-1, with unresolved D. The CDR3 sequence: CSAIGPGNTEAFF. The CDR3 nucleotides read TGCAGTGCTATCGGACCTGGGAACACTGAAGCTTTCTTT.